This TCR beta chain was obtained from a study of blood T cell repertoires in COVID-19. In the study overall: COVID-19 samples from acute and convalescent phases originated in the United States, Italy and Spain. PBMCs, B-cell-depleted T cells, or T cells were the source of the cDNA or gDNA that made up the material.

Study processing details: It was from reference gene primer amplification that nucleated cell counts were estimated. Measured with immunoSEQ multiplex PCR; TCRdb has only the in-frame clones, and not every one. V and J calls and clone size come straight from that table; D and trimming were deduced from the DNA. The data contain some 170,000 clones, about nine tenths of them seen just once; the ten biggest clones take up 3.5% to 4%. This CDR3 comprises 17 residues. V was shortened by 3 bases and J by 1 base, with 15 bases between the two germline ends. Germline CDR1 KGHSH, CDR2 LQKENI. This clone is a singleton in its sample.

The chain is built from TRBV18 and TRBJ2-2; tentative D call: TRBD1 (6 bases). The source of this sequence is an older woman who had recovered from COVID-19. Sequencing was performed on peripheral blood. The CDR3 DNA follows: TGTGCCAGCTCACCTACTGTGACAGGCCGGAACACCGGGGAGCTGTTTTTT. Translating it yields CASSPTVTGRNTGELFF.